This paragraph covers one T cell receptor (beta chain) sequence. This CDR3 spans 12 amino acids. Between the trimmed V and J ends, which lost 5 bases and 7 bases, there was a span of 8 bases. The sample belongs to a study of blood T cell repertoires in COVID-19. The wider study: PBMCs, B-cell-depleted T cells, or T cells provided the cDNA or gDNA that made up the material.

Sequencing was performed with immunoSEQ multiplex PCR; in TCRdb, only in-frame clones are kept and a portion is missing. The sample lists roughly 450,000 clones, about 90% occurring once. The study assigned cohorts using participant-reported clinical history. Cohort 3 donors were reported recovered after two negative PCRs, clearance, or symptom resolution. This receptor was obtained from a man between 18 and 29 years old who had recovered from COVID-19. This rearrangement joins TRBV12-3 or TRBV12-4 to TRBJ1-4, with TRBD1 as a possible D gene (5 bases). Sequencing used PBMCs or T cells enriched from blood (not recorded which). The CDR3 DNA reads TGTGCCAGCAGTGAGACAGCTGAAAAACTGTTTTTT. Protein: CASSETAEKLFF.